This T cell receptor (beta chain) appears in the sequencing data of a study of T cell responses to AZD1222 COVID-19 vaccine. Produced via immunoSEQ multiplex PCR; TCRdb's table is partial and in-frame only. This table has fewer than 150,000 clones, about nine tenths appearing once. About this clone: Its target is unknown.

The CDR3 covers 15 residues. V dropped 0 bases and J dropped 5; count of bases not matched to a gene: 7. Germline CDR1 is SGHRS and CDR2 is YFSETQ. Study-wide results and limits: Among the donors, most were white British and more were female, and clonal diversity was possibly underestimated.

The chain joins TRBV5-1 to TRBJ2-5, with TRBD2 matching over 7 bases. The clonotype was recovered from an adult in good health. Source: peripheral blood, taken on day 0 of AZD1222 vaccination. The CDR3: CASSLEAGIRETQYF. CDR3 DNA sequence: TGCGCCAGCAGCTTGGAAGCGGGGATCAGGGAGACCCAGTACTTC.